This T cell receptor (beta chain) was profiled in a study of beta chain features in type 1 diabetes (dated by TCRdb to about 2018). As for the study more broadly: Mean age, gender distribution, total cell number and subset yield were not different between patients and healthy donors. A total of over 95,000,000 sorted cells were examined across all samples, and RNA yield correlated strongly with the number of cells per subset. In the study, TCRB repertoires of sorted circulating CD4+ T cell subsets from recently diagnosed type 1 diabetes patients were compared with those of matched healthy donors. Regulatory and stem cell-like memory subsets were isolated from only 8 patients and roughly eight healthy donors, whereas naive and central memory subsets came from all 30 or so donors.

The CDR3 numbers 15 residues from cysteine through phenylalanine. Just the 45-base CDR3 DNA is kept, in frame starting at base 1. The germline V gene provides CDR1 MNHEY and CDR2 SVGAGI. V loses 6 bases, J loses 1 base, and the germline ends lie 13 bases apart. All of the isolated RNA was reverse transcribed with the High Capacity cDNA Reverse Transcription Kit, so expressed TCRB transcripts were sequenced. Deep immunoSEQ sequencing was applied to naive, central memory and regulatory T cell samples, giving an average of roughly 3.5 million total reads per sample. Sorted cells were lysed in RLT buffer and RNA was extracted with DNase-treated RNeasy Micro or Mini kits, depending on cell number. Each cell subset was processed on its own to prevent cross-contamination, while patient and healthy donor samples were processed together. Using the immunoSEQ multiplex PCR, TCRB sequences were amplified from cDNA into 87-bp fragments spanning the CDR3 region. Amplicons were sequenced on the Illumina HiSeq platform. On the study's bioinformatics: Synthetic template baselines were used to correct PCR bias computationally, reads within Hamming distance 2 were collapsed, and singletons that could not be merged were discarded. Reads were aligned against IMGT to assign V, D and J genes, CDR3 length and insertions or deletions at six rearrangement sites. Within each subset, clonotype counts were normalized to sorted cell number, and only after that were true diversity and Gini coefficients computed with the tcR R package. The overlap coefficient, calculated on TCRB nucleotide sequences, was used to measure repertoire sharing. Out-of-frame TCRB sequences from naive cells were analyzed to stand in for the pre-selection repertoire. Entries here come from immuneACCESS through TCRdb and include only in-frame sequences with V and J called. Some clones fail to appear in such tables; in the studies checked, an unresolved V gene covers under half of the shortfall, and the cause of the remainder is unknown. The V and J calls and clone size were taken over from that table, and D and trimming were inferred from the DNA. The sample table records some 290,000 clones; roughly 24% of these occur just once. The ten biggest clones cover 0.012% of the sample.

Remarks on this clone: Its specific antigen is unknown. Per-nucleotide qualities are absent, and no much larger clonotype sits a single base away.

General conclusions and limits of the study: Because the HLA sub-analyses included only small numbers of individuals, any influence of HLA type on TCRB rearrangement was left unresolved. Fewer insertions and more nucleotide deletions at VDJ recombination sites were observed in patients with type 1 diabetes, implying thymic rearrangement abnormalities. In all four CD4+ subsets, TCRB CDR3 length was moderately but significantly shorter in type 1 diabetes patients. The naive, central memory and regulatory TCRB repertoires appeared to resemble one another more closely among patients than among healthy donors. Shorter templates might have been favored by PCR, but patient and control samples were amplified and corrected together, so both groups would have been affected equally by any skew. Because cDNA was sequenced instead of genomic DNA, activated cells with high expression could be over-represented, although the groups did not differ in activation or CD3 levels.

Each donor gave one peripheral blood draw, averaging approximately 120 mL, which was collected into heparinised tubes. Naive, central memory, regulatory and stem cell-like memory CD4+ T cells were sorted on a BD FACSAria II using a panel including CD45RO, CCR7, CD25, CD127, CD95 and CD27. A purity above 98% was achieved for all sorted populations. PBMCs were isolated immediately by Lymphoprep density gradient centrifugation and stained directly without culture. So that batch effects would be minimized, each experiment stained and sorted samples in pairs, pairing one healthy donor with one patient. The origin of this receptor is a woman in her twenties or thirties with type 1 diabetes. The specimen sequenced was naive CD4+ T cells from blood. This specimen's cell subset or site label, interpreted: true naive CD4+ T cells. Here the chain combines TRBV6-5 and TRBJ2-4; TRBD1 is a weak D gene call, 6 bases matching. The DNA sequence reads TGTGCCAGCAGGTCAACAGGGCTTGCCAAAAACATTCAGTACTTC. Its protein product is CASRSTGLAKNIQYF.